This T cell receptor (beta chain) was recovered during a study of blood T cell repertoires in COVID-19 (dated by TCRdb to the early 2020s). With respect to the entire study: The collaborator samples originated in the United States, Italy and Spain and spanned the acute and convalescent phases of COVID-19. The material from the prospective study consisted of cDNA or gDNA derived from T cells, B-cell-depleted T cells, or PBMCs. Subjects who had been exposed to COVID-19, were actively infected with it, or had recovered from it provided the deeply sampled blood TCRbeta repertoires that made up the dataset. The samples were drawn from the first 160 participants of the ongoing ImmuneRACE study and from 1,254 subjects provided by 6 global collaborators. Where HLA class I and class II types were available, the types were taken from metadata supplied by the sample provider, not from assay-based typing. Nearly every sample came with metadata listing a de-identified subject ID, COVID-19 status, age in years and sex. A freely available public database, intended as a resource for researchers studying the immune response to SARS-CoV-2, is where the repertoires were released.

Findings and caveats that apply to the study as a whole: Clinical and demographic metadata were provided uncurated, with the amount varying by source and participant.

Whole blood was collected in K2EDTA tubes by collaborating institutions according to the institutions' own protocols. For TCRbeta analysis, collaborators shipped samples in one of three forms: frozen whole blood, isolated PBMCs, or DNA extracted from either of those sample types. With regard to this clone: No cognate antigen has been identified for it. No base qualities exist here, and no much larger clone lies one base off it.

TCRbeta CDR3 regions were amplified from genomic DNA using the immunoSEQ Assay, a bias-controlled multiplex PCR. The study's processing was this. Nucleated cell counts per sample were estimated from amplification of reference gene primers within the assay. To quantify the absolute abundance of each unique TCRbeta CDR3 rearrangement, sequence reads were collapsed and filtered. Productive Simpson clonality was computed per sample as the square root of Simpson's diversity index over productive rearrangements. Here the immuneACCESS table is served through TCRdb, limited to in-frame sequences with V and J called. Missing clones are a known gap in these copies; in checked studies unresolved V genes cover under half, and the rest lacks a known reason. Clone size and V and J calls were adopted from that table, with D and trimming inferred from the DNA. The sample table holds about 70,000 clones, of which about four fifths were seen once. 20% of the sample rests with the top ten.

At the junction V is shortened by 2 bases and J by 0 bases, with 10 bases in between. The CDR3, cysteine through phenylalanine, is 15 amino acids long. Just the 45-base CDR3 DNA is kept, in frame starting at base 1. Looking up the germline V gene yields CDR1 MNHNS and CDR2 SASEGT. The rearranged chain carries TRBV6-1 and TRBJ1-1; the D gene is possibly TRBD1, with 5 bases matching. This clonotype originated in a woman in her 70s with acute or convalescent COVID-19. What was sequenced was peripheral blood. The CDR3: CASSEIAGMNTEAFF. The bases are TGTGCCAGCAGTGAAATCGCAGGGATGAACACTGAAGCTTTCTTT.